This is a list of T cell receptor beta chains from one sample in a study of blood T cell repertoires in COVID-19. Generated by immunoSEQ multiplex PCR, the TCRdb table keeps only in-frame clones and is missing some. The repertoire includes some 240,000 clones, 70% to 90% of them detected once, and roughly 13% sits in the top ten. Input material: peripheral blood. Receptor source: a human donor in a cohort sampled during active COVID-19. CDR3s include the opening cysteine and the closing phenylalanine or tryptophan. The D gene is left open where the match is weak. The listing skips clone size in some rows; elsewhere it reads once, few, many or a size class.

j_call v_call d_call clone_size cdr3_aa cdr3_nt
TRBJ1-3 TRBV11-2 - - CASSRRQILSGNTIYF TGTGCCAGCAGCCGACGACAAATTCTATCTGGAAACACCATATATTTT
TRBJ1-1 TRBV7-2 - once CASSLAWAVNTEAFF TGTGCCAGCAGCTTAGCTTGGGCAGTGAACACTGAAGCTTTCTTT
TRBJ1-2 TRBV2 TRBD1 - CASRADRELIYGYTF TGTGCCAGCAGGGCGGACAGGGAACTTATCTATGGCTACACCTTC
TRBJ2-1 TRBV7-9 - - CASSLIPGGIDEQFF TGTGCCAGCAGCTTAATCCCAGGTGGCATCGATGAGCAGTTCTTC
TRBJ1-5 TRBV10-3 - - CAISESSRGRGPQHF TGTGCCATCAGTGAGTCGAGCAGGGGACGAGGGCCCCAGCATTTT
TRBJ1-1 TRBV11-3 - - CASSGQMNTEAFF TGTGCCAGCAGCGGACAGATGAACACTGAAGCTTTCTTT
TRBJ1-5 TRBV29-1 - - CSVEESGGNQPQHF TGCAGCGTTGAAGAGAGCGGGGGCAATCAGCCCCAGCATTTT
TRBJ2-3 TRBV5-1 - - CASSPTGEDTQYF TGCGCCAGCAGCCCCACCGGGGAGGATACGCAGTATTTT
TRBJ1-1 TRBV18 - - CASSPPGGLGAFF TGTGCCAGCTCACCACCGGGGGGGCTAGGAGCTTTCTTT
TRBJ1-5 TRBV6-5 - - CASSYGGAQPQHF TGTGCCAGCAGTTACGGGGGGGCTCAGCCCCAGCATTTT
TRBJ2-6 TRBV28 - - CASSLYLTGANVLTF TGTGCCAGCAGTTTATACTTAACTGGGGCCAACGTCCTGACTTTC
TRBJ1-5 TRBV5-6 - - CASSIQGNSLNQPQHF TGTGCCAGCAGCATACAGGGTAACTCCCTCAATCAGCCCCAGCATTTT
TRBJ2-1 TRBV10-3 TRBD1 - CAILDRSLNEQFF TGTGCCATCCTGGACAGGTCCCTCAATGAGCAGTTCTTC
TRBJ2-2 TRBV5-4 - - CASSLETANTGELFF TGTGCCAGCAGCTTGGAGACAGCGAACACCGGGGAGCTGTTTTTT
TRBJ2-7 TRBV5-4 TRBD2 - CASSLGTSGASYEQYF TGTGCCAGCAGCTTGGGGACTAGCGGGGCGTCCTACGAGCAGTACTTC
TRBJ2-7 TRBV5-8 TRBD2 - CASTPGGTPAEQYF TGTGCCAGCACCCCGGGGGGAACGCCGGCCGAGCAGTACTTC
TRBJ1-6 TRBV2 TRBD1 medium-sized CASSVGQGDNSPLHF TGTGCCAGCAGCGTAGGACAGGGGGACAATTCACCCCTCCACTTT
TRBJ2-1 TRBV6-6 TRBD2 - CASSYGGRAYNEQFF TGTGCCAGCAGTTACGGCGGGAGGGCCTACAATGAGCAGTTCTTC
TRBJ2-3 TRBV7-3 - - CASSLSGPPDTQYF TGTGCCAGCAGCTTAAGTGGGCCGCCAGATACGCAGTATTTT
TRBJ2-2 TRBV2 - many CASSVLGDGELFF TGTGCCAGCAGTGTGTTGGGCGACGGGGAGCTGTTTTTT
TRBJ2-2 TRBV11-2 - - CASSFRKFQASGELFF TGTGCCAGCAGCTTCCGGAAGTTCCAGGCCTCCGGGGAGCTGTTTTTT
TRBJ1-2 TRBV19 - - CASSIGTQGLNGYTF TGTGCCAGTAGTATAGGGACGCAGGGACTCAATGGCTACACCTTC
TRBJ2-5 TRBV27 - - CASSFSSLKTQYF TGTGCCAGCAGTTTTTCGAGCTTGAAGACCCAGTACTTC
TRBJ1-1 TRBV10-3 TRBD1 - CAISESRTGEGGTEAFF TGTGCCATCAGTGAGTCGAGGACAGGGGAAGGGGGCACTGAAGCTTTCTTT
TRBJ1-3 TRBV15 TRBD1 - CATSTRDRDYHSGNTIYF TGTGCCACCAGCACTCGGGACAGGGACTACCACTCTGGAAACACCATATATTTT
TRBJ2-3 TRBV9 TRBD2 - CASSPMSGTKAYF TGTGCCAGCAGCCCCATGTCCGGGACTAAGGCGTATTTT
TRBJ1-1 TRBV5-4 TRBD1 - CASSLPDRTLNTEAFF TGTGCCAGCAGCCTACCGGACAGGACGTTGAACACTGAAGCTTTCTTT
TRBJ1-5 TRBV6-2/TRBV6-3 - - CASSYGYQPQHF TGTGCCAGCAGTTACGGCTATCAGCCCCAGCATTTT
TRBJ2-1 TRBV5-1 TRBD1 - CASSLDPGQGIQFF TGCGCCAGCAGCTTGGATCCCGGACAGGGAATCCAGTTCTTC
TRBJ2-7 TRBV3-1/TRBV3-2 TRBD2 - CASSWEGEQYF TGTGCCAGCAGTTGGGAGGGGGAGCAGTACTTC
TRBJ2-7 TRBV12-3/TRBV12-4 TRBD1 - CASSLQGVDEQYF TGTGCCAGCAGTTTACAGGGGGTTGACGAGCAGTACTTC
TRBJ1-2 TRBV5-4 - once CASSFGGGYTF TGTGCCAGCAGCTTTGGAGGTGGCTACACCTTC
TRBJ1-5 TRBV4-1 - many CASSPLGGSNQPQHF TGCGCCAGCAGCCCCCTTGGGGGCAGCAATCAGCCCCAGCATTTT
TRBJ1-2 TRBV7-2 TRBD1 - CASSQGQGPYGYTF TGTGCCAGCAGCCAAGGACAGGGCCCCTATGGCTACACCTTC